Listed here is a single T cell receptor beta chain. Its matching antigen is unknown. With 4 bases removed from V and 4 bases from J, the gap between germline ends came to 17 bases. Germline V gene lookup returns CDR1 SGHVS and CDR2 FQNEAQ. This CDR3 has 16 amino acids. The data belong to a study of T cell responses to AZD1222 COVID-19 vaccine. The method was immunoSEQ multiplex PCR; TCRdb's version includes in-frame clones alone and lacks a portion of them. The sample gives 30,000 to 35,000 clones, 75% to 80% of which show up once; approximately 4.8% is in the top ten. General observations from the study: Increases in Spike-specific TCR breadth and depth were seen after two AZD1222 doses.

This receptor was taken from an adult who received the AZD1222 COVID-19 vaccine. This rearrangement joins TRBV7-8 to TRBJ1-3; D might be TRBD1 (5 bases). Material: peripheral blood, obtained 28 days after the second AZD1222 dose. The CDR3 is CASSSSRVWGGNTIYF. CDR3 in DNA: TGTGCCAGCAGCTCTAGCCGGGTTTGGGGCGGAAACACCATATATTTT.